This T cell receptor beta chain was captured in a study of T cell responses to AZD1222 COVID-19 vaccine. The CDR3 sequence is 14 residues long. V lost 4 bases to trimming and J lost 5 bases; unmatched junction nucleotides: 6. CDR1 and CDR2 from the germline V gene are LNHDA and SQIVND (reference sequence). Data came from immunoSEQ multiplex PCR; TCRdb stores just in-frame clones and leaves some out. This table holds roughly 130,000 clones, 75% to 90% found once. This clone was recorded once. The receptor was derived from an adult in good health. The V call is TRBV19, the J call TRBJ1-1; 8 bases match TRBD1. This material consisted of peripheral blood, taken on day 0 of AZD1222 vaccination. Here the CDR3 reads CASSKRQGLTEAFF. The CDR3 nucleotides read TGTGCCAGTAGTAAGAGACAGGGGCTGACTGAAGCTTTCTTT.